A single sample gave rise to the 13 T cell receptor beta chains below, sequenced in a study of CD8 T cells in ankylosing spondylitis (dated by TCRdb to the late 2010s). The method was 5' RACE. The instrument given in TCRdb is Illumina HiSeq 2500. TCRdb reran the public reads through fastp at Q25 and MiXCR, keeping productive beta chains. Rows with a matching CDR3 protein are joined into one entry that keeps the most common DNA and genes. In all, the sample holds about 250,000 distinct CDR3 sequences, and roughly 32% of those were seen once. Around 4.4% of the sample lies in the top ten. The sequenced sample was blood, either unsorted or a sorted T cell fraction (not recorded which). The origin of the receptors is a male donor with ankylosing spondylitis or in good health (not recorded which).

The genes are TRBV5-1 and TRBJ1-5; D is unresolved. With 4 bases removed from V and 4 bases from J, the gap between germline ends came to 9 bases. The CDR3 covers 13 residues. Germline V gene lookup returns CDR1 SGHRS and CDR2 YFSETQ. Here the CDR3 reads CASSDVPNQPQHF. The CDR3 region has the DNA TGCGCCAGCAGCGACGTCCCGAATCAGCCCCAGCATTTT.

V usage is TRBV12-3 or TRBV12-4 and J usage is TRBJ2-1; 9 nucleotides agree with TRBD2. This CDR3 comprises 17 residues. V shed 5 bases, J shed 2 bases, and the junction held 10 bases outside the gene matches. The CDR3: CASSGAGAGGTYNEQFF. DNA of the CDR3: TGTGCCAGCAGTGGGGCCGGAGCGGGGGGAACCTACAATGAGCAGTTCTTC.

The chain combines TRBV9 with TRBJ2-7; D might be TRBD2 (5 bases). Trimming cost V 3 bases and J 3 bases, with 13 bases left between them. This CDR3 comprises 14 residues. Germline V CDR1 and CDR2: SGDLS, YYNGEE. The CDR3 DNA reads as TGTGCCAGCAGCGCGACGGGAAGGAACTACGAGCAGTACTTC. Amino acids: CASSATGRNYEQYF.

This clonotype was detected ten times or more. This chain uses TRBV29-1 with TRBJ2-3; D is perhaps TRBD1 (5 bases). Trimming removed 7 bases from V and 7 bases from J, with 9 bases in between. In germline, CDR1 is SQVTM, CDR2 ANQGSEA. This CDR3 comprises 10 residues. The CDR3 DNA is TGCAGCGCAGGGTCGAATACGCAGTATTTT. This translates into CSAGSNTQYF.

This clonotype was picked up a small number of times. The chain has TRBV12-3 or TRBV12-4 and TRBJ2-1; perhaps TRBD1 as D (5 bases). The CDR3 covers 13 residues. The ends were cut back, 5 bases at V and 8 bases at J, with 13 bases in the middle. CDR3 protein: CASSVGRGDEQFF. The DNA of the CDR3 is TGTGCCAGCAGTGTCGGAAGGGGCGATGAGCAGTTCTTC.

The CDR3 sequence: CASSAGGDTEAFF. In nucleotides, the CDR3 is TGTGCCAGCAGTGCGGGGGGCGACACTGAAGCTTTCTTT. This chain connects TRBV25-1 to TRBJ1-1; D might be TRBD1 (6 bases). The CDR3 is made up of 13 amino acids. Trimming took 4 bases from V and 3 from J, leaving 9 bases between them. Per germline, CDR1 MGHDK and CDR2 SYGVNS.

This clonotype was seen a handful of times. The chain couples TRBV12-3 or TRBV12-4 to TRBJ2-1; D perhaps matches TRBD1 (6 bases). Trimming removed 6 bases from V and 9 bases from J, with 12 bases in between. The CDR3 length is 12 residues. The CDR3 DNA reads TGTGCCAGCAGAACTCCAGGGGCTGAGCAGTTCTTC. As protein: CASRTPGAEQFF.

In its sample, this clonotype was seen a few times. The chain employs TRBV7-2 and TRBJ2-3; TRBD1 matches at 7 bases. CDR3 length: 12 residues. V was pared by 4 bases and J by 14 bases, with 9 bases of the junction left unmatched. Per the germline V gene, CDR1 is SGHTA and CDR2 is FQGNSA. CDR3 in amino acids: CASSSTQGPGYF. DNA of the CDR3: TGTGCCAGCAGCTCCACACAGGGGCCGGGGTATTTT.

V usage is TRBV28 and J usage is TRBJ2-1; tentatively, D is TRBD1 (5 bases). The germline gives CDR1 MDHEN, CDR2 SYDVKM. Trimming removed 11 bases from V and 6 bases from J, with 20 bases in between. This CDR3 spans 14 amino acids. This CDR3 is CACGKGFLGNEQFF. CDR3 nucleotides: TGTGCCTGCGGCAAGGGGTTTTTGGGCAATGAGCAGTTCTTC.

The CDR3 nucleotides are TGCGCCAGCAGAGGGCCATCCCGAGAGATTGCCGAGCAGTACTTC. Translation: CASRGPSREIAEQYF. This chain uses TRBV5-1 with TRBJ2-7; D unclear. Trimming removed 5 bases from V and 6 bases from J, with 21 bases in between. Germline assignment: CDR1 SGHRS and CDR2 YFSETQ. The length of the CDR3 is 15 residues. Combining the CDR3 with reference TRBV5-1 and TRBJ2-7 gives the whole variable domain KAGVTQTPRYLIKTRGQQVTLSCSPISGHRSVSWYQQTPGQGLQFLFEYFSETQRNKGNFPGRFSGRQFSNSRSEMNVSTLELGDSALYLCASRGPSREIAEQYFGPGTRLTVT.

This CDR3 is CASSLRGSGDDTQYF. As DNA, the CDR3 is TGTGCCAGCAGTTTACGGGGTAGCGGGGACGATACGCAGTATTTT. This chain uses TRBV12-3 or TRBV12-4 with TRBJ2-3; TRBD2 matches 8 bases. J gave up 6 bases and V 2 bases, and 7 bases lay outside the gene matches. The CDR3 contains 15 residues.

The chain employs TRBV4-1 and TRBJ2-4, with D perhaps matching TRBD2 (6 bases). The CDR3 has 16 amino acids. Trimming pared 1 base from V and 5 bases from J, leaving 15 bases between. CDR1 is MGHRA, CDR2 YSYEKL, per germline. CDR3 loop: CASSQGELAAENIQYF. CDR3 DNA sequence: TGCGCCAGCAGCCAAGGGGAATTAGCGGCGGAAAACATTCAGTACTTC.

This chain links TRBV10-3 with TRBJ2-1; TRBD1 is a possible D gene (5 bases). The germline V and J ends were trimmed by 8 bases and 8 bases, with 13 bases remaining between them. Germline loops: CDR1 ENHRY, CDR2 SYGVKD. The CDR3 runs 12 residues. The CDR3, as DNA: TGTGCCATCGCGGCAGGGCCCCATGAGCAGTTCTTC. It translates to CAIAAGPHEQFF.